This note documents a single T cell receptor beta chain sequence. The data are from a study of shared clonotypes between healthy human individuals. Produced via immunoSEQ multiplex PCR; TCRdb's table is partial and in-frame only. The sample records 450,000 to 700,000 clones, about 95% being singletons. CD8 cells classed as naive were CD45RO-negative and positively selected for CCR7, excluding terminally differentiated effector memory CD45RA+ cells. This CDR3 is 16 amino acids long. The germline V and J ends were trimmed by 0 bases and 0 bases, with 11 bases remaining between them. The germline V gene has CDR1 LGHNA and CDR2 YNFKEQ.

The sample comprised naive CD8+ T cells sorted from blood. This TCR derives from a woman aged 25 to 39 in good health. The rearrangement joins TRBV4-2 to TRBJ1-1; D is possibly TRBD1 (5 bases). The CDR3 loop reads CASSQERWGMNTEAFF. CDR3 nucleotides: TGTGCCAGCAGCCAAGAGCGGTGGGGCATGAACACTGAAGCTTTCTTT.